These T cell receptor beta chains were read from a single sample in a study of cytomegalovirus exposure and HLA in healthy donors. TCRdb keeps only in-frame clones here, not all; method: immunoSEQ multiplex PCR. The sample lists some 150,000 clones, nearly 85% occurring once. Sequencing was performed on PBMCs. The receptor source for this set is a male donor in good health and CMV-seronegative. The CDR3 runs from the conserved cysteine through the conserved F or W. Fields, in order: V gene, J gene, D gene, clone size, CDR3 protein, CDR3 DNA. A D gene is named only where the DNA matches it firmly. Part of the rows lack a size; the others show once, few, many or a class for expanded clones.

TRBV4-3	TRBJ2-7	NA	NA	CASSQDTSFSDEQYF	TGCGCCAGCAGCCAAGATACTAGCTTCTCCGACGAGCAGTACTTC
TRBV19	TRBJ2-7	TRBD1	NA	CASSGAGGPYEQYF	TGTGCCAGTAGTGGGGCAGGGGGACCCTACGAGCAGTACTTC
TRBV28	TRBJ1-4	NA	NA	CASRRIQGDEKLFF	TGTGCCAGCAGGCGAATACAGGGAGATGAAAAACTGTTTTTT
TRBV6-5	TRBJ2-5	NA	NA	CASSYSQGEETQYF	TGTGCCAGCAGTTACTCTCAAGGGGAAGAGACCCAGTACTTC
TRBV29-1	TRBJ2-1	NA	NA	CSAGQFDEQFF	TGCAGCGCCGGACAGTTCGATGAGCAGTTCTTC
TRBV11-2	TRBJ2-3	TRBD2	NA	CASSLDRLAGSTDTQYF	TGTGCCAGCAGCTTAGATCGGCTAGCGGGAAGCACAGATACGCAGTATTTT
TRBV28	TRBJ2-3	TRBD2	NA	CASTGGRRTDTQYF	TGTGCCAGCACCGGCGGGAGGCGCACAGATACGCAGTATTTT
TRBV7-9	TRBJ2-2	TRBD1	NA	CASSAGGTGELFF	TGTGCCAGCAGCGCAGGGGGAACCGGGGAGCTGTTTTTT
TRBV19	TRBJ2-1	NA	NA	CASTRTDTYNEQFF	TGTGCCAGCACGCGGACGGACACCTACAATGAGCAGTTCTTC
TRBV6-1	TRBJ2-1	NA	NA	CASSWTVYNEQFF	TGTGCCAGCAGTTGGACAGTTTACAATGAGCAGTTCTTC
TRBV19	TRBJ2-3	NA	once	CASIFRDRTDTQYF	TGTGCCAGTATATTCCGCGACAGAACAGATACGCAGTATTTT
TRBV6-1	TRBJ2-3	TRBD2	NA	CANSGLAGTTDTQYF	TGTGCCAACTCCGGACTAGCGGGGACCACAGATACGCAGTATTTT
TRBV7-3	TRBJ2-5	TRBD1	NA	CASSLEQGLQETQYF	TGTGCCAGCAGCTTAGAACAGGGGCTTCAAGAGACCCAGTACTTC
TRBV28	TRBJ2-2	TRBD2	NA	CASSFPLAGVLKNTGELFF	TGTGCCAGCAGTTTCCCGCTAGCGGGAGTGCTCAAGAACACCGGGGAGCTGTTTTTT
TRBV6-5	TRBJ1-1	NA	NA	CASRFSSFMNTEAFF	TGTGCCAGCAGGTTCTCCTCCTTTATGAACACTGAAGCTTTCTTT
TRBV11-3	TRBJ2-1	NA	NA	CASSLDLYSEQFF	TGTGCCAGCAGCTTAGATTTGTATTCTGAGCAGTTCTTC
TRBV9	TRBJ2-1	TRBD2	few	CASSVAGRGYNEQFF	TGTGCCAGCAGCGTAGCCGGGAGGGGGTACAATGAGCAGTTCTTC
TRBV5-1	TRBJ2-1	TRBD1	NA	CASSFLQGANEQFF	TGCGCCAGCAGCTTCCTACAGGGGGCGAATGAGCAGTTCTTC
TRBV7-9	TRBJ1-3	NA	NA	CASSLGVEPGNTIYF	TGTGCCAGCAGCTTAGGGGTGGAGCCTGGAAACACCATATATTTT
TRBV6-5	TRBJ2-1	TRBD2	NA	CASSPFAGVGNEQFF	TGTGCCAGCTCCCCCTTTGCGGGAGTAGGGAATGAGCAGTTCTTC
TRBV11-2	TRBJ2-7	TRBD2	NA	CASSPLAGVGEQYF	TGTGCCAGCAGCCCGTTAGCGGGAGTGGGTGAGCAGTACTTC
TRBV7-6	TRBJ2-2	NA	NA	CASSFDLTGELFF	TGTGCCAGCAGCTTCGACTTGACCGGGGAGCTGTTTTTT
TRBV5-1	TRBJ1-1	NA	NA	CASSLGGANTEAFF	TGCGCCAGCAGCTTGGGCGGAGCGAACACTGAAGCTTTCTTT
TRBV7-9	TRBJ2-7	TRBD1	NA	CASSLLGTGGSGEQYF	TGTGCCAGCAGCTTACTCGGGACAGGGGGTTCGGGCGAGCAGTACTTC
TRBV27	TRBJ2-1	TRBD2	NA	CASSPPNGLAGISSYNEQFF	TGTGCCAGCAGTCCCCCCAATGGACTAGCGGGCATTTCCTCCTACAATGAGCAGTTCTTC
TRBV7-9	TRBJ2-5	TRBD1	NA	CASSGRGRQETQYF	TGTGCCAGCAGCGGCAGGGGGCGCCAAGAGACCCAGTACTTC
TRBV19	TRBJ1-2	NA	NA	CASSNGKGYTF	TGTGCCAGTAGTAACGGGAAAGGCTACACCTTC
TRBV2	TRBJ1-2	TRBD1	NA	CASSDRQGAEGYTF	TGTGCCAGCAGTGACCGACAGGGGGCGGAGGGCTACACCTTC